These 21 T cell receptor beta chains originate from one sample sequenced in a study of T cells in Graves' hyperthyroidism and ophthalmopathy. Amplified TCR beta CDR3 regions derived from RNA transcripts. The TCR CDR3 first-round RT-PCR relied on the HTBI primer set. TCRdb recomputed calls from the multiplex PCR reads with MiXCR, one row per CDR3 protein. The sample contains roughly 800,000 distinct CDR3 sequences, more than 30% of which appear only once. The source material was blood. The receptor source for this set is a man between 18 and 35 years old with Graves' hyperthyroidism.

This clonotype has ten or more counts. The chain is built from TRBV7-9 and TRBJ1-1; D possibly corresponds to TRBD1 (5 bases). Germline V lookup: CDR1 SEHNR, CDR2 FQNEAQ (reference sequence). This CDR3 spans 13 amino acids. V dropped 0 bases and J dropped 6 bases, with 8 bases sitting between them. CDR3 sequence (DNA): TGTGCCAGCAGCTTAGCGGGGGTATCTGAAGCTTTCTTT. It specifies CASSLAGVSEAFF.

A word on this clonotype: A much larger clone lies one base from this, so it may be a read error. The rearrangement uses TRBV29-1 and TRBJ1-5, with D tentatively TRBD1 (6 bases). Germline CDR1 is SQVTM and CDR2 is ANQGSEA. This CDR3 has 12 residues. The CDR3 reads CSAQQGNHPQHF. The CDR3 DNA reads TGCAGCGCACAGCAGGGGAATCATCCCCAGCATTTT.

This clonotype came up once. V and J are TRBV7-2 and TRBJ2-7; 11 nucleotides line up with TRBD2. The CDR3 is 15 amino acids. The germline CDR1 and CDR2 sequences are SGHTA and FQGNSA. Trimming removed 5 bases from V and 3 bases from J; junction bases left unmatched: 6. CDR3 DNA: TGTGCCAGCAGCCCTTACACTAGCGGGAGCTACGAGCAGTACTTC. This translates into CASSPYTSGSYEQYF. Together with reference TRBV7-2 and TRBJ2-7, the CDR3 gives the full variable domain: GAGVSQSPSNKVTEKGKDVELRCDPISGHTALYWYRQSLGQGLEFLIYFQGNSAPDKSGLPSDRFSAERTGGSVSTLTIQRTQQEDSAVYLCASSPYTSGSYEQYFGPGTRLTVT.

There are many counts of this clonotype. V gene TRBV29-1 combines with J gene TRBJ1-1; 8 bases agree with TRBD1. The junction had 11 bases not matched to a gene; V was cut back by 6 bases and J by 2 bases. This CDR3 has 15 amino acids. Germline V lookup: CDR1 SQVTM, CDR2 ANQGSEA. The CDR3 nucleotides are TGCAGCGTCGAAACCTCGGGACAGGCTAACACTGAAGCTTTCTTT. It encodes CSVETSGQANTEAFF.

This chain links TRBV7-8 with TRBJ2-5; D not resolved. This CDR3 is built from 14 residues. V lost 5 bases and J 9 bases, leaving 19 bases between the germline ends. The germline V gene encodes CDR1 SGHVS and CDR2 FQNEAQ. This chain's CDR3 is CASSTRSRMQPQYF. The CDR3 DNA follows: TGTGCCAGCAGCACGAGATCTAGGATGCAGCCCCAGTACTTC.

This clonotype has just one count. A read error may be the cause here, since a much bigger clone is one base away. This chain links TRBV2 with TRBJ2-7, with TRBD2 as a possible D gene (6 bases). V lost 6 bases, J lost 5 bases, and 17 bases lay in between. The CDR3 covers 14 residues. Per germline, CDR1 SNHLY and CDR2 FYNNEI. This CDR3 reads CASSFGTGPDEQYF. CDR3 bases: TGTGCCAGCAGCTTCGGGACTGGGCCGGACGAGCAGTACTTC.

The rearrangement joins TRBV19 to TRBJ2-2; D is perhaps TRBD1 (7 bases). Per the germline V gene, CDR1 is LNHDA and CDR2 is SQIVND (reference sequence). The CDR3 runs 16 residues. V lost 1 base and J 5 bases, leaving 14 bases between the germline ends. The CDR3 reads CASSIAAGGRTGELFF. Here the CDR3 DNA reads TGTGCCAGTAGTATAGCGGCAGGGGGGCGAACCGGGGAGCTGTTTTTT.

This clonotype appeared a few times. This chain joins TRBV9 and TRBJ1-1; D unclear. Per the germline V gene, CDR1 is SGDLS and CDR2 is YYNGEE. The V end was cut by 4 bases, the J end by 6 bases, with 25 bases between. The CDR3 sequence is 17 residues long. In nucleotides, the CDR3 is TGTGCCAGCAGCCCAGACCCGGGTACGGCGGCTGGCGCTGAAGCTTTCTTT. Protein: CASSPDPGTAAGAEAFF.

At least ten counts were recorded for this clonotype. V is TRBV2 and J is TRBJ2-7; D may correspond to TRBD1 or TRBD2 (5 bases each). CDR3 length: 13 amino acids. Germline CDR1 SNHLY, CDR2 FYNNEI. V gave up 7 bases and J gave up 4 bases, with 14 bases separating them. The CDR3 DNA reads TGTGCCAGCACCGGGGCGGCAATGTACGAGCAGTACTTC. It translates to CASTGAAMYEQYF. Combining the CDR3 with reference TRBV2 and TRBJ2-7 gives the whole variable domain EPEVTQTPSHQVTQMGQEVILRCVPISNHLYFYWYRQILGQKVEFLVSFYNNEISEKSEIFDDQFSVERPDGSNFTLKIRSTKLEDSAMYFCASTGAAMYEQYFGPGTRLTVT.

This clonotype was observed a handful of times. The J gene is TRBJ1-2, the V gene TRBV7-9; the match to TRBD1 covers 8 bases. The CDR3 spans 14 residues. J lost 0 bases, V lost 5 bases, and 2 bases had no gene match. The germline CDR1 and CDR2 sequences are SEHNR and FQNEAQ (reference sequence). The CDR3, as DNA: TGTGCCAGCAGCCGGACAGGGACTAACTATGGCTACACCTTC. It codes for CASSRTGTNYGYTF.

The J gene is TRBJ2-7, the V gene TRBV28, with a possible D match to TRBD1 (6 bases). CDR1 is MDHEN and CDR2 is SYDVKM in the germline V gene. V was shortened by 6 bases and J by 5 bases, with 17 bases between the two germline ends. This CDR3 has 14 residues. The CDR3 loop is CASSPVNREHEQYF. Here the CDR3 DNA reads TGTGCCAGCAGCCCCGTGAACAGGGAACACGAGCAGTACTTC.

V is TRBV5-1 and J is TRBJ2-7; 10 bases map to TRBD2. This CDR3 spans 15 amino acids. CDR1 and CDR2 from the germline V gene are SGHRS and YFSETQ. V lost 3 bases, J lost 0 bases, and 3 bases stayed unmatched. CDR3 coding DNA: TGCGCCAGCAGCTACGCTAGCGGGAGCTCCTACGAGCAGTACTTC. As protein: CASSYASGSSYEQYF. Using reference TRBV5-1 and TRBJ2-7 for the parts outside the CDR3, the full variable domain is KAGVTQTPRYLIKTRGQQVTLSCSPISGHRSVSWYQQTPGQGLQFLFEYFSETQRNKGNFPGRFSGRQFSNSRSEMNVSTLELGDSALYLCASSYASGSSYEQYFGPGTRLTVT.

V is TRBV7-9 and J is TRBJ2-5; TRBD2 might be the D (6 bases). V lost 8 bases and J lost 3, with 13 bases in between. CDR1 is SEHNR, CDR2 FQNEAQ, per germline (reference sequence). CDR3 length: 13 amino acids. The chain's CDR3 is CASSIAAKETQYF. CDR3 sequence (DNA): TGTGCCAGCTCTATAGCGGCCAAAGAGACCCAGTACTTC. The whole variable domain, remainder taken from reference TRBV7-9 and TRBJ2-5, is DTGVSQNPRHKITKRGQNVTFRCDPISEHNRLYWYRQTLGQGPEFLTYFQNEAQLEKSRLLSDRFSAERPKGSFSTLEIQRTEQGDSAMYLCASSIAAKETQYFGPGTRLLVL.

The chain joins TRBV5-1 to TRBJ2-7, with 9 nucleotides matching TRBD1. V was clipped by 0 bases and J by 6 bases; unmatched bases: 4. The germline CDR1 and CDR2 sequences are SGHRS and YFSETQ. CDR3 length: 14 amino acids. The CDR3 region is CASSLGGTGSEQYF. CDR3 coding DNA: TGCGCCAGCAGCTTGGGCGGGACAGGGTCCGAGCAGTACTTC. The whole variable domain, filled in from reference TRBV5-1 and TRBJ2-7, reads KAGVTQTPRYLIKTRGQQVTLSCSPISGHRSVSWYQQTPGQGLQFLFEYFSETQRNKGNFPGRFSGRQFSNSRSEMNVSTLELGDSALYLCASSLGGTGSEQYFGPGTRLTVT.

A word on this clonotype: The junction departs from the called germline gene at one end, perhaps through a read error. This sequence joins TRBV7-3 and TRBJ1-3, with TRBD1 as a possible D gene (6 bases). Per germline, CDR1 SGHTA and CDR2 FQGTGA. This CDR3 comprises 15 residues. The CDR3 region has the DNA TGCGCCAGCAGCCAACCCAGGGGACTTGGAAACACCATATATTTT. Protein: CASSQPRGLGNTIYF.

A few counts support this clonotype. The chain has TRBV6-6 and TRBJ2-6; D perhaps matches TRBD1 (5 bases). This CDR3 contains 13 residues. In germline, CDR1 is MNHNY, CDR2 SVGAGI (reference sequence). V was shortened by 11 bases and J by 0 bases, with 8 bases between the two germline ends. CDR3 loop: CAGAPSGANVLTF. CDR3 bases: TGTGCCGGGGCCCCCTCTGGGGCCAACGTCCTGACTTTC.

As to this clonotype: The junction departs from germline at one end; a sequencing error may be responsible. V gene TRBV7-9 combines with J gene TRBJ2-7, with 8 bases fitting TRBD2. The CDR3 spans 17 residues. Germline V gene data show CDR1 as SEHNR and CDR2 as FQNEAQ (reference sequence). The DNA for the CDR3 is TGCGCCAGCAGCCAAGATACCCTAACGGGAGGGCCGGATGAGCAGTACTTC. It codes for CASSQDTLTGGPDEQYF.

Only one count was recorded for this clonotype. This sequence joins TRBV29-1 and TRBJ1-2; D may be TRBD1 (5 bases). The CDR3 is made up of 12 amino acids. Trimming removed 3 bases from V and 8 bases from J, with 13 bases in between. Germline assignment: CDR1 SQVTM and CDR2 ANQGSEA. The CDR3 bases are TGCAGCGTTGAGGGGCGGGAATACGGCTACACCTTC. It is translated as CSVEGREYGYTF.

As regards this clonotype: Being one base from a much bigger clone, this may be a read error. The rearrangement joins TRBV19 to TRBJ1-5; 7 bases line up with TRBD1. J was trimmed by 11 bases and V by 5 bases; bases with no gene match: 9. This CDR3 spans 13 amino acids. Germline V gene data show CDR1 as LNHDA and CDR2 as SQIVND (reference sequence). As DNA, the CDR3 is TGTGCCAGTAGTGAACCCGGGGGACAGTCCCAGCATTTT. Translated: CASSEPGGQSQHF.

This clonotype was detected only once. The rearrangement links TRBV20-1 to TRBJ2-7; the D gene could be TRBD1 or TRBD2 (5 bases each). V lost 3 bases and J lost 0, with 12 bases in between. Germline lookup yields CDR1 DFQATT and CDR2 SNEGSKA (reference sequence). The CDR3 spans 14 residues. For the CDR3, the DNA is TGCAGTGCTAGCGCACGGGACCACTCCTACGAGCAGTACTTC. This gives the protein CSASARDHSYEQYF.

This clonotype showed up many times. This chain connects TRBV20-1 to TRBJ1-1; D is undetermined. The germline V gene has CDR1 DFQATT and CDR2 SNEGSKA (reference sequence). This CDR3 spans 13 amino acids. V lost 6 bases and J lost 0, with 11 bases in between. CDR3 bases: TGCAGTGCATACCGGGTCCTGAACACTGAAGCTTTCTTT. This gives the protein CSAYRVLNTEAFF.